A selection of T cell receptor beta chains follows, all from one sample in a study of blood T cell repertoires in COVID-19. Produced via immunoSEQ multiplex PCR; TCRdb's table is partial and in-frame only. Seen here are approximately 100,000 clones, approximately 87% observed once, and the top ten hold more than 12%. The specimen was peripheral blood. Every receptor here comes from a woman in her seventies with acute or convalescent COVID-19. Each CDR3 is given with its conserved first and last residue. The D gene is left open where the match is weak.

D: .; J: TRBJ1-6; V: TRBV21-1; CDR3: CASSKVLRWTGGSYNSPLHF; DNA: TGTGCCAGCAGCAAAGTGCTCCGCTGGACAGGGGGCTCCTATAATTCACCCCTCCACTTT
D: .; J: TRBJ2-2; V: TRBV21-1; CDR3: CASSKGSSGNTGELFF; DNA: TGTGCCAGCAGCAAAGGTTCTAGCGGGAACACCGGGGAGCTGTTTTTT
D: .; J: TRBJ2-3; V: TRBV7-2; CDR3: CASSLTRESTDTQYF; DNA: TGTGCCAGCAGCTTAACCCGCGAGAGCACAGATACGCAGTATTTT
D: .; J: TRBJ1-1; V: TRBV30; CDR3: CAWDFNMNTEAFF; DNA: TGTGCCTGGGACTTCAACATGAACACTGAAGCTTTCTTT
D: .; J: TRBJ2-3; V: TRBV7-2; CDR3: CASSLVLATADTQYF; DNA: TGTGCCAGCAGCTTAGTTCTAGCGACGGCAGATACGCAGTATTTT
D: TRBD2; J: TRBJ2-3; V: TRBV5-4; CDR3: CASSLSEAGATDTQYF; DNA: TGTGCCAGCAGCTTGTCCGAAGCGGGAGCCACAGATACGCAGTATTTT
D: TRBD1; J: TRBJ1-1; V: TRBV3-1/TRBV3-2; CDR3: CASSRRQGMNTEAFF; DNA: TGTGCCAGCAGCCGCCGACAGGGAATGAACACTGAAGCTTTCTTT
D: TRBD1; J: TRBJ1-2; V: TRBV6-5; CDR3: CASSMGQSLYGYTF; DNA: TGTGCCAGCAGCATGGGACAGAGCTTGTACGGCTACACCTTC
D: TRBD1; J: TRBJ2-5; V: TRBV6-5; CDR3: CASSPDRDGPTQYF; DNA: TGTGCCAGCAGTCCCGACAGGGATGGACCGACCCAGTACTTC
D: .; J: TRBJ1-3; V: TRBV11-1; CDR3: CASSQGSSGNTIYF; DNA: TGTGCCAGCAGCCAGGGTTCCTCTGGAAACACCATATATTTT